The subject of this entry is one T cell receptor (beta chain). No antigen is known for it. V was clipped by 1 base and J by 6 bases, with 14 bases between them. The germline V gene encodes CDR1 SGHAT and CDR2 FQNNGV. This CDR3 region has 15 residues. Using immunoSEQ multiplex PCR, the repertoire was profiled, and TCRdb retains in-frame clones only, with some absent. The repertoire holds around 150,000 clones, with 84% as singletons. These data originate in a study of T cell responses to AZD1222 COVID-19 vaccine. Study as a whole: Whether given at about 4 or about 12 weeks, second doses were pooled. Study-level findings and limits: None of the repertoires were sampled until the peak T cell response had passed. Rises in breadth and depth of Spike-specific TCRs came after two AZD1222 doses. Across spike, vaccine-associated CD4 TCRs were found, dominant at 160-218 and 743-854.

This receptor was obtained from an adult in good health. This specimen was peripheral blood, taken on day 0 of AZD1222 vaccination. The chain carries TRBV11-2 and TRBJ2-3, with D perhaps assigned TRBD1 or TRBD2 (5 bases each). The CDR3 loop reads CASSLGGGNMDTQYF. DNA of the CDR3: TGTGCCAGCAGCTTAGGTGGGGGTAATATGGATACGCAGTATTTT.